This TCR beta chain was captured by sequencing in a study of blood T cell repertoires in COVID-19. As for the study in general: Sites across the United States, Italy and Spain contributed samples from acute and convalescent COVID-19. Sources were T cells, B-cell-depleted T cells, or PBMCs; the material itself was cDNA or gDNA.

This clone has more than one count but fewer than ten. Original handling: Using reference gene primer amplification, nucleated cell counts were estimated. Clones were read by immunoSEQ multiplex PCR, and TCRdb kept only the in-frame ones, dropping some. The D gene and trimming were derived from the DNA, and the V and J assignments and clone size from that table. The sample records some 73,000 clones, about 74% being singletons. The ends were cut back, 4 bases at V and 9 bases at J, with 20 bases in the middle. Germline values: CDR1 SGHKS, CDR2 YYEKEE (reference sequence). The CDR3 extends over 15 amino acids.

The sample was peripheral blood. The chain is built from TRBV5-5 and TRBJ2-1; maybe TRBD1 (6 bases). This receptor was obtained from a man between 65 and 79 years old with COVID-19, enrolled during active disease. As DNA, the CDR3 is TGTGCCAGCAGCATTACAGGGTCAGGTTACGGTGAGCAGTTCTTC. As protein: CASSITGSGYGEQFF.